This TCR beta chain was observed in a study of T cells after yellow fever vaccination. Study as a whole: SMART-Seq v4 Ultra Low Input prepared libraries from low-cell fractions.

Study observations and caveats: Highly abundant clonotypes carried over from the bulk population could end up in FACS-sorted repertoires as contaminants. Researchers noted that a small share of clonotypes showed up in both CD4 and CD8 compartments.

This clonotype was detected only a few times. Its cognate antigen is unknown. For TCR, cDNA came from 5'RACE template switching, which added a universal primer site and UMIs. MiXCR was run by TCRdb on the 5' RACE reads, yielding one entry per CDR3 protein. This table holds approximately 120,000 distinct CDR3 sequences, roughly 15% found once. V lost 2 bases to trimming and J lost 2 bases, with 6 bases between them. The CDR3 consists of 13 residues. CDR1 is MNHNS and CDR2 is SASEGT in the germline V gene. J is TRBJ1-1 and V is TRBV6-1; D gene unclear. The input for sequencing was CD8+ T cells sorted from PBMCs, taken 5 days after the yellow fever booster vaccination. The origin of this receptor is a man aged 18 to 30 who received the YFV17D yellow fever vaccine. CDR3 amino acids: CASSERENTEAFF. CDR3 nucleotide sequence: TGTGCCAGCAGTGAACGGGAAAACACTGAAGCTTTCTTT.